This T cell receptor beta chain was sequenced during a study of control samples from healthy donors and cancer patients. Germline V gene sequence: CDR1 MNHNS, CDR2 SASEGT. The CDR3 contains 10 residues. Trimming removed 3 bases from V and 10 bases from J, with 6 bases in between. Sequencing was performed with immunoSEQ multiplex PCR; in TCRdb, only in-frame clones are kept and a portion is missing. The sample lists 150,000 or so clones, 93% occurring once. Specimen: blood. V usage is TRBV6-1 and J usage is TRBJ1-2; D unresolved. The sequence came from a man in his late teens or twenties in good health. The CDR3 spells CASSEVAYTF. CDR3 nucleotides: TGTGCCAGCAGTGAGGTGGCCTACACCTTC.